A single TCR beta chain is shown here with its context. Other DNA sequences in this sample translate to the same CDR3. This sample was included in a study of blood T cell repertoires in COVID-19. Study details: Nucleic acid was either cDNA or gDNA, and it came from T cells, B-cell-depleted T cells, or PBMCs.

Those enrolled, adults aged roughly 18 to 95 years, came from around 24 US areas. Participant-given clinical history determined each cohort assignment. The protocol was immunoSEQ multiplex PCR, while the TCRdb copy is restricted to in-frame clones and leaves out a portion. The sample holds approximately 220,000 clones, 65% to 90% seen once. The CDR3 loop spans 15 amino acids. Trimming removed 5 bases at V and 0 bases at J, with 10 bases between. Per the germline V gene, CDR1 is SGHTA and CDR2 is FQGNSA. The receptor comes from a woman in her 40s with acute COVID-19. Sequences were obtained from PBMCs or T cells enriched from blood (not recorded which). The chain is built from TRBV7-2 and TRBJ1-4; D unresolved. The CDR3, as DNA: TGTGCCAGCAGCCGGGGAGGCCCAACTAATGAAAAACTGTTTTTT. Encoded protein: CASSRGGPTNEKLFF. The complete variable domain, with remaining parts taken from reference TRBV7-2 and TRBJ1-4, reads GAGVSQSPSNKVTEKGKDVELRCDPISGHTALYWYRQSLGQGLEFLIYFQGNSAPDKSGLPSDRFSAERTGGSVSTLTIQRTQQEDSAVYLCASSRGGPTNEKLFFGSGTQLSVL.